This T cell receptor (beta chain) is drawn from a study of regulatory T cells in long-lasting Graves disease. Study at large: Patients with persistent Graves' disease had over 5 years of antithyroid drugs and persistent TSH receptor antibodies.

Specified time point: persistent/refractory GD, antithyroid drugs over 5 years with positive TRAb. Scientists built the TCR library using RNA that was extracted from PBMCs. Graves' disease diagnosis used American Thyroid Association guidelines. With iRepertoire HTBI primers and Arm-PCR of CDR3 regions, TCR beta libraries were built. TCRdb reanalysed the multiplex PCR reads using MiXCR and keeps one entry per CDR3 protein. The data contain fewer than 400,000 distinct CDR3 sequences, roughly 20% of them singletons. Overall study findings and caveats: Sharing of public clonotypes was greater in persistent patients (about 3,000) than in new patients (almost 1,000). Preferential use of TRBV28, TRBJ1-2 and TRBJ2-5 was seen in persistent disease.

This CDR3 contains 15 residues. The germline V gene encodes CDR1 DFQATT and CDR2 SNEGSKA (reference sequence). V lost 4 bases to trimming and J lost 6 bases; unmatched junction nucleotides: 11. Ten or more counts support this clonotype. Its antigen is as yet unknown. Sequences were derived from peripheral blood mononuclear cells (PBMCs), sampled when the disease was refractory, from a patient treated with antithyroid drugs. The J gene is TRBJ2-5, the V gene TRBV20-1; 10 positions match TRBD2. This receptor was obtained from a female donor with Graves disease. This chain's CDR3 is CSAMGSGRVAKTQYF. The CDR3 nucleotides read TGCAGTGCTATGGGGAGCGGGAGGGTGGCAAAGACCCAGTACTTC.